Following are 10 T cell receptor beta chains from one sample sequenced in a study of CD4 T cell repertoires in COVID-19. Sequenced by immunoSEQ multiplex PCR; TCRdb stores in-frame clones only, minus some. The data contain some 71,000 clones, about four fifths of them singletons. Material: CD4+ T cells from peripheral blood, obtained after recovery from COVID-19. The receptors derive from a human donor who had COVID-19.

This clone has just one count. This chain uses TRBV5-1 with TRBJ2-2, with D possibly TRBD2 on 5 matching bases. Trimming removed 0 bases from V and 5 bases from J, with 11 bases in between. Per the germline V gene, CDR1 is SGHRS and CDR2 is YFSETQ. There are 15 residues in the CDR3. DNA for the CDR3: TGCGCCAGCAGCTTGGAGGTGGGAGATACCGGGGAGCTGTTTTTT. Translating gives CASSLEVGDTGELFF.

The V and J genes are TRBV9 and TRBJ2-7; TRBD2 agrees at 14 bases. Germline assignment: CDR1 SGDLS and CDR2 YYNGEE. The CDR3 has 16 amino acids. With 3 bases clipped from V and 2 bases from J, the junction kept 4 bases outside the gene matches. The CDR3 sequence is CASSGGTSGSPYEQYF. The CDR3 nucleotides are TGTGCCAGCAGCGGGGGGACTAGCGGGAGCCCCTACGAGCAGTACTTC. The whole variable domain, remainder taken from reference TRBV9 and TRBJ2-7, is DSGVTQTPKHLITATGQRVTLRCSPRSGDLSVYWYQQSLDQGLQFLIQYYNGEERAKGNILERFSAQQFPDLHSELNLSSLELGDSALYFCASSGGTSGSPYEQYFGPGTRLTVT.

In its sample, this clone was seen once. J is TRBJ2-3 and V is TRBV27, with 8 bases identical to TRBD2. The CDR3 runs to 18 residues. CDR1 is MNHEY, CDR2 SMNVEV, per germline (reference sequence). V shed 4 bases and J 0 bases; nucleotides not matched to a gene: 12. In DNA, the CDR3 is TGTGCCAGCAGTTCCCTCCCCCCTAGCGGGTATAGCACAGATACGCAGTATTTT. It is translated as CASSSLPPSGYSTDTQYF.

The chain carries TRBV3-1 (or the pseudogene TRBV3-2) and TRBJ2-6; TRBD2 might be the D (5 bases). Germline assignment: CDR1 LGHDT and CDR2 YNNKEL (reference sequence). There are 16 residues in the CDR3. V was pared by 5 bases and J by 0 bases, with 11 bases between. The DNA of the CDR3 is TGTGCCAGCAGCGGAGGCTGGAACTCTGGGGCCAACGTCCTGACTTTC. Protein product: CASSGGWNSGANVLTF.

The V call is TRBV5-4, the J call TRBJ2-1; tentative D call: TRBD2 (5 bases). Germline V lookup: CDR1 SGHNT, CDR2 YYREEE (reference sequence). This CDR3 comprises 18 residues. Trimming left V 0 bases short and J 0 bases short, with 16 bases between. CDR3 residues: CASSLARSSGSSYNEQFF. The CDR3 nucleotides are TGTGCCAGCAGCTTGGCCCGGAGCAGCGGCAGCTCCTACAATGAGCAGTTCTTC.

CDR3 in DNA: TGCGCCAGCAGCTTGGGGGGGGCTAAGGATTCACCCCTCCACTTT. The encoded protein is CASSLGGAKDSPLHF. The chain has TRBV5-1 and TRBJ1-6, with a possible D match to TRBD1 (6 bases). The germline V and J ends were trimmed by 0 bases and 8 bases, with 12 bases remaining between them. This CDR3 is 15 amino acids long. Germline V gene sequence: CDR1 SGHRS, CDR2 YFSETQ.

The chain links TRBV9 to TRBJ1-2; maybe TRBD1 (6 bases). Between the trimmed V and J ends, which lost 0 bases and 8 bases, there was a span of 11 bases. This CDR3 spans 13 amino acids. Germline V gives CDR1 SGDLS, CDR2 YYNGEE. Here the CDR3 reads CASSVDRDRGYTF. CDR3 bases: TGTGCCAGCAGCGTAGACAGGGATCGGGGCTACACCTTC.

This chain uses TRBV6-6 with TRBJ2-7; 10 bases line up with TRBD2. The CDR3 length is 17 residues. Germline CDR1 reads MNHNY; CDR2 reads SVGAGI (reference sequence). J was trimmed by 2 bases and V by 5 bases; bases with no gene match: 12. The CDR3 DNA follows: TGTGCCAGCAGTCCCTTTCCGCCTAGCGGGGGCACCTACGAGCAGTACTTC. Its protein product is CASSPFPPSGGTYEQYF.

This clone appeared a few times. The rearrangement links TRBV6-1 to TRBJ1-2, with D hard to call. Trimming took 1 base from V and 4 from J, leaving 7 bases between them. CDR1 MNHNS and CDR2 SASEGT come from the germline V gene. The CDR3 length is 13 residues. The CDR3 nucleotides read TGTGCCAGCAGTGAAGTTTCCTCCTATGGCTACACCTTC. It translates to CASSEVSSYGYTF.

The CDR3 here is CASGDSPSGYGYTF. The CDR3 DNA is TGTGCCAGTGGGGACAGTCCCAGCGGCTATGGCTACACCTTC. This chain joins TRBV6-5 and TRBJ1-2, with 7 bases fitting TRBD1. V was pared by 9 bases and J by 4 bases, with 11 bases of the junction left unmatched. Germline-derived CDR1 and CDR2 are MNHEY and SVGAGI. This CDR3 spans 14 amino acids.